This T cell receptor (beta chain) originates from a study of shared clonotypes between healthy human individuals. The germline CDR1 and CDR2 sequences are MNHEY and SMNVEV (reference sequence). The ends were cut back, 3 bases at V and 1 base at J, with 7 bases in the middle. The CDR3 runs to 13 residues. Details on this clone: Its antigen is still unknown. Other DNA sequences in this sample translate to the same CDR3.

Study observations and caveats: Even with large depth, rarefaction showed that sorted-subset sequencing was incomplete.

TCRdb's table, derived via immunoSEQ multiplex PCR, lists solely in-frame clones and lacks some. The data hold about 380,000 clones, with 96% observed a single time. The rearrangement joins TRBV27 to TRBJ2-7, with D perhaps TRBD2 (6 bases). Sequencing was done on a sample of memory CD8+ T cells sorted from blood. Subset here: CD45RO+ cells pooled with CCR7-negative TemRA cells. This clonotype originated in a man aged 25 to 45 in good health. CDR3 in amino acids: CASSLGGSYEQYF. In DNA form, the CDR3 reads TGTGCCAGCAGTTTGGGGGGATCCTACGAGCAGTACTTC.